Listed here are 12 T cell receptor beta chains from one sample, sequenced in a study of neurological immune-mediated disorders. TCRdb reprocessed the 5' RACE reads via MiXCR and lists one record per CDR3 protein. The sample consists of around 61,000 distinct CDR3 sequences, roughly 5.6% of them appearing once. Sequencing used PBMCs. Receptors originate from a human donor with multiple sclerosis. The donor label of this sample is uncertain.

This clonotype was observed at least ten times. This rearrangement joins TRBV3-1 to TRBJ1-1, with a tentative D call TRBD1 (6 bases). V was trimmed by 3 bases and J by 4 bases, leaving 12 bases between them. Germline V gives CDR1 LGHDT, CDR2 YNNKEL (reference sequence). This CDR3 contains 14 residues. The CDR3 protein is CASSQGRGGTEAFF. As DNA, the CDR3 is TGTGCCAGCAGCCAGGGTAGGGGGGGCACTGAAGCTTTCTTT.

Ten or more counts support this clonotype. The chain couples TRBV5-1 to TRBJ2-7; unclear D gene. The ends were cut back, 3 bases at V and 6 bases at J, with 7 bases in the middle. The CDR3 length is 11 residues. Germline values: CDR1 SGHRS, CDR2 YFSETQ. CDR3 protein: CASSSFAEQYF. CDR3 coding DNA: TGCGCCAGCAGCTCCTTTGCCGAGCAGTACTTC.

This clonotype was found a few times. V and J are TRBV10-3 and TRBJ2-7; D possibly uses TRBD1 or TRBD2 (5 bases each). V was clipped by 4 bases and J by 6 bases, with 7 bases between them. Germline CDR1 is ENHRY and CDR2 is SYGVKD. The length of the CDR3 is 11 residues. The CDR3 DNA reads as TGTGCCATCAGTGGGGGGATCGAGCAGTACTTC. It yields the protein CAISGGIEQYF.

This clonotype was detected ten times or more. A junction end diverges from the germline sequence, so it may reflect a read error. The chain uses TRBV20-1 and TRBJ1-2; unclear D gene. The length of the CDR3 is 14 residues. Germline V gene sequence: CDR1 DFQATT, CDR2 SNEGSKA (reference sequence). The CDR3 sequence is CSAREGGYNYGYTF. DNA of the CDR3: TGCAGTGCTCGAGAGGGAGGGTATAACTATGGCTACACCTTC.

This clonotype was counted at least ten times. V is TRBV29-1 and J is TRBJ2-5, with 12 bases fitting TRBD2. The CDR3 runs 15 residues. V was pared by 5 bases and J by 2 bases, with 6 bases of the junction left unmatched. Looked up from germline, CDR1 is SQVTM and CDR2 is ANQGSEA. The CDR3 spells CSVSWTSGVQETQYF. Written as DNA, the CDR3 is TGCAGCGTTAGTTGGACTAGCGGGGTACAAGAGACCCAGTACTTC.

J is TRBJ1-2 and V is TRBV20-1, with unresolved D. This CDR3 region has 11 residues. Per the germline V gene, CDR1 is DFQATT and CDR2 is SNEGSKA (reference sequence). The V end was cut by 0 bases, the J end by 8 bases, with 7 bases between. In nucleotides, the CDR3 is TGCAGTGCTAGAGATGGAGGGGGCTACACCTTC. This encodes CSARDGGGYTF.

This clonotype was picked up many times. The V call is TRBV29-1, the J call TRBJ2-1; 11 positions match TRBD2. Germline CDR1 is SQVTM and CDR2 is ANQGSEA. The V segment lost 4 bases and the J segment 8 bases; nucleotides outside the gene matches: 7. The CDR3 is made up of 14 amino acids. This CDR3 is CSVGSGGAGDEQFF. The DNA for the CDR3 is TGCAGCGTTGGTAGCGGGGGGGCCGGAGATGAGCAGTTCTTC.

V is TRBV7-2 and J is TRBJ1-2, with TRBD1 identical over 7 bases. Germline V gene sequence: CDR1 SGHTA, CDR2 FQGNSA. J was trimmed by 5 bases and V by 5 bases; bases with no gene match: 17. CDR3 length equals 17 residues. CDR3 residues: CASSLGTVSLGGYGYTF. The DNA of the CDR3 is TGTGCCAGCAGCCTTGGGACAGTCTCCCTAGGGGGGTATGGCTACACCTTC.

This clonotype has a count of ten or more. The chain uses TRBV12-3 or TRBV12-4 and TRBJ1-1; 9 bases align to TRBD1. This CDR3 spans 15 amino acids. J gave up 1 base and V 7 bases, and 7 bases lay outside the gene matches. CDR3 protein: CASTPRTGANTEAFF. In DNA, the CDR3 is TGTGCCAGCACCCCCAGGACAGGGGCGAACACTGAAGCTTTCTTT.

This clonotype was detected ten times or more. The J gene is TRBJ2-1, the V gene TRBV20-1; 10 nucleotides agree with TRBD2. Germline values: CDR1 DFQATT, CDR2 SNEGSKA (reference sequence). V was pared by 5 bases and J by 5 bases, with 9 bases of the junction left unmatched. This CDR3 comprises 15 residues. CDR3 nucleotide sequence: TGCAGTGCTCTTGAGCGGGGGGGCCGGGACAATGAGCAGTTCTTC. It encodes CSALERGGRDNEQFF.

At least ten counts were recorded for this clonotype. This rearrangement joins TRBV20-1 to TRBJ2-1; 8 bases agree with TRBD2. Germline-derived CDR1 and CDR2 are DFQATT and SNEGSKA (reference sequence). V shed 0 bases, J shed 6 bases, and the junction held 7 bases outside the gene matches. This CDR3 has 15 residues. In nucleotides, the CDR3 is TGCAGTGCTAGAGATCCTGGCGGGGGGATCAATGAGCAGTTCTTC. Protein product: CSARDPGGGINEQFF.

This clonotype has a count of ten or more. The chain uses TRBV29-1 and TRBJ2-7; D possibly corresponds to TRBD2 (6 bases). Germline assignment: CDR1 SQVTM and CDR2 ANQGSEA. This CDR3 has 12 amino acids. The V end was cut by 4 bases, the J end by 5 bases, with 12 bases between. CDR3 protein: CSVVQGGNEQYF. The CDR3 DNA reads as TGCAGCGTTGTCCAGGGAGGAAACGAGCAGTACTTC.